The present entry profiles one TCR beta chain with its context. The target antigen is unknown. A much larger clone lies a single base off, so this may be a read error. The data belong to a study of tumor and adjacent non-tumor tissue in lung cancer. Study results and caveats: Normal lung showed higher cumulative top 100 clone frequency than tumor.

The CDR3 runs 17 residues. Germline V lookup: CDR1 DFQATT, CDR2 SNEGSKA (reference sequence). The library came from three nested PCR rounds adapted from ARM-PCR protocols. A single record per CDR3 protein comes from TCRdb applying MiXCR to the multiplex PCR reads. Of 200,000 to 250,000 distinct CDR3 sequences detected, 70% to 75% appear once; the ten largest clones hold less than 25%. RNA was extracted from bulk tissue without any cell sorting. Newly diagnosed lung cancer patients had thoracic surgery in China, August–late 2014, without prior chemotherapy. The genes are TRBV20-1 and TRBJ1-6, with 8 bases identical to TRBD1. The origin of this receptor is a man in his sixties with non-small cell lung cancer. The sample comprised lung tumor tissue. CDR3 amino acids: CNARDRGTSSYNSPLHF. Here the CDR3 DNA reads TGCAATGCTAGAGACAGGGGAACTAGCTCCTATAATTCACCCCTCCACTTT.